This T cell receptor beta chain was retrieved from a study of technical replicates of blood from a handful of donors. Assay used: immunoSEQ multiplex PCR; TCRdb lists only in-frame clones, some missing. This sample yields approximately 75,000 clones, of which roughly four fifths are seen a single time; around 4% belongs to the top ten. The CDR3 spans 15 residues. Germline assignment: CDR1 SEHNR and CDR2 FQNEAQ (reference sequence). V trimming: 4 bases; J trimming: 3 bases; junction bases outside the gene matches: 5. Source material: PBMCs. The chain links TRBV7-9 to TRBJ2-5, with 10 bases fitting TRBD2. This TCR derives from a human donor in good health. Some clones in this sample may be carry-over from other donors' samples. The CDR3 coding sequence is TGTGCCAGCAGCTCACTAGCGGGGAGAAAAGAGACCCAGTACTTC. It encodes CASSSLAGRKETQYF.